Here is one TCR beta chain with its context. What it recognizes is unknown. This record comes from a study of cytomegalovirus exposure and HLA in healthy donors. The PCR had 60 Vbeta and 13 Jbeta primers. Sequencing was performed with immunoSEQ multiplex PCR; in TCRdb, only in-frame clones are kept and a portion is missing. The sample contains 150,000 to 180,000 clones, around 79% of which appear only once. V lost 6 bases and J lost 8; bases outside the gene matches: 5. The germline gives CDR1 SGHTA, CDR2 FQGNSA. This CDR3 is built from 14 residues. General study results and limits: Compared with the approximately 670-donor mean, an Asian-associated ancestry cluster reportedly had fewer N-insertions, according to a later analysis.

The sequencing input was PBMCs. V gene TRBV7-2 combines with J gene TRBJ2-1, with 12 bases identical to TRBD2. The origin of this receptor is a man aged 25-45 years in good health and CMV-seropositive. The CDR3 spells CASRPSGGAHEQFF. CDR3 DNA: TGTGCCAGCAGACCTAGCGGGGGGGCACATGAGCAGTTCTTC.